The 26 T cell receptor beta chains listed next were all sequenced from one sample in a study of Graves' ophthalmopathy and Graves' hyperthyroidism. RNA transcripts yielded amplified TCR beta CDR3 regions. The first round was an RT-PCR with HTBI primers, and the second round was a multiplex PCR. TCRdb redid the calling of the multiplex PCR reads with MiXCR, one entry per CDR3 protein. This sample has 230,000 or so distinct CDR3 sequences, with 40% to 50% found just once. Sequenced: peripheral blood. All receptors come from an adult man with Graves' ophthalmopathy.

This clonotype has only one observation. The genes are TRBV4-3 and TRBJ2-7; the match to TRBD2 covers 14 bases. This CDR3 spans 17 amino acids. The junction had 6 bases not matched to a gene; V was cut back by 0 bases and J by 5 bases. The germline gives CDR1 LGHNA, CDR2 YSLEER. For the CDR3, the DNA is TGCGCCAGCAGCCAAGAGGGGACTAGCGGGGGAGTTAACGAGCAGTACTTC. This gives the protein CASSQEGTSGGVNEQYF.

This chain uses TRBV12-3 or TRBV12-4 with TRBJ1-1; TRBD1 might be the D (5 bases). The V gene lost 6 bases and the J gene lost 8 bases, with 10 bases spanning the gap. This CDR3 contains 11 residues. CDR3 sequence reads: CASRIRQEAFF. The CDR3 DNA is TGTGCCAGCAGGATAAGACAGGAAGCTTTCTTT.

The J gene is TRBJ2-5, the V gene TRBV7-9, with D possibly matching TRBD1 (5 bases). Trimming removed 6 bases at V and 5 bases at J, with 19 bases between. The CDR3 spans 15 residues. The germline V gene encodes CDR1 SEHNR and CDR2 FQNEAQ (reference sequence). CDR3 DNA sequence: TGTGCCAGCAGTTTGGAAACGGTCTGGGGCGAGACCCAGTACTTC. Its protein product is CASSLETVWGETQYF.

This chain connects TRBV12-3 or TRBV12-4 to TRBJ1-5, with D possibly matching TRBD1 (6 bases). This CDR3 spans 14 amino acids. V gave up 0 bases and J gave up 7 bases, with 10 bases separating them. The CDR3 spells CASSLALRGQPQHF. CDR3 sequence (DNA): TGTGCCAGCAGTTTAGCGCTCAGGGGACAGCCCCAGCATTTT.

This clonotype was seen only a few times. The chain joins TRBV7-2 to TRBJ2-5; 11 bases map to TRBD1. Germline CDR1 is SGHTA and CDR2 is FQGNSA. Losses at the gene ends were 5 bases for V and 2 bases for J; bases not matched to a gene: 4. CDR3 size: 15 residues. CDR3 nucleotide sequence: TGTGCCAGCAGCAACCGGGACAGGGGGCAAGAGACCCAGTACTTC. Amino acid sequence: CASSNRDRGQETQYF.

This clonotype showed up many times. The chain has TRBV20-1 and TRBJ1-2; TRBD1 aligns across 10 bases. The CDR3 extends over 15 amino acids. Trimming cost V 2 bases and J 6 bases; bases outside gene matches: 9. CDR1 is DFQATT and CDR2 is SNEGSKA in the germline V gene (reference sequence). The CDR3 sequence is CSARPPGTGADGYTF. The CDR3 DNA reads as TGCAGTGCTAGACCACCAGGGACAGGGGCAGATGGCTACACCTTC.

This clonotype was found a few times. The rearrangement links TRBV4-1 to TRBJ1-1; 7 bases fit TRBD1. V shed 0 bases and J 10 bases; nucleotides not matched to a gene: 11. Germline CDR1 is MGHRA and CDR2 is YSYEKL. CDR3 length: 15 amino acids. This chain's CDR3 is CASSQDPGGTLGAFF. The CDR3 region has the DNA TGCGCCAGCAGCCAAGATCCAGGGGGAACACTGGGAGCTTTCTTT.

Regarding this clonotype: A read error may be the cause here, since a much bigger clone is one base away. The chain couples TRBV7-9 to TRBJ1-4; D not certain. Germline loops: CDR1 SEHNR, CDR2 FQNEAQ (reference sequence). CDR3 length equals 13 residues. The V end was cut by 7 bases, the J end by 7 bases, with 13 bases between. In nucleotides, the CDR3 is TGTGCCAGCAACCTGACACCCCGTGAAAAACTGTTTTTT. Protein product: CASNLTPREKLFF.

The table lists this clonotype with many counts. This sequence joins TRBV25-1 and TRBJ1-4; tentative D call: TRBD1 (5 bases). Trimming removed 5 bases at V and 2 bases at J, with 15 bases between. Germline V gene lookup returns CDR1 MGHDK and CDR2 SYGVNS. The CDR3 runs 16 residues. The CDR3 sequence is CASSSPSGRTNEKLFF. The CDR3 DNA reads as TGTGCCAGCAGTTCCCCTTCAGGGAGGACTAATGAAAAACTGTTTTTT.

This clonotype was counted once. The V gene is TRBV2, the J gene TRBJ2-5, with 11 positions matching TRBD2. Germline values: CDR1 SNHLY, CDR2 FYNNEI. V lost 3 bases to trimming and J lost 4 bases; unmatched junction nucleotides: 4. The CDR3 runs 15 residues. The CDR3, as DNA: TGTGCCAGCAGTGATTCTAGCGGGGGGTTAGAGACCCAGTACTTC. This encodes CASSDSSGGLETQYF.

In its sample, this clonotype was seen many times. The chain couples TRBV6-1 to TRBJ1-2; TRBD1 is a possible D gene (5 bases). Germline loops: CDR1 MNHNS, CDR2 SASEGT. This CDR3 has 13 residues. V was pared by 1 base and J by 8 bases, with 11 bases between. The CDR3 loop is CASSEGPGSGYTF. CDR3 in DNA: TGTGCCAGCAGTGAAGGGCCAGGGAGCGGCTACACCTTC.

The rearrangement uses TRBV7-2 and TRBJ2-5, with 10 bases fitting TRBD2. The last part of the DNA fits TRBJ2-7 better; the J call may be wrong. The CDR3 runs 16 residues. Germline CDR1 SGHTA, CDR2 FQGNSA. Written as DNA, the CDR3 is TGTGCCAGCAGCTTAAAAAGCGGGGGGGTCTCCTACGAGCAGTACTTC. Amino acids: CASSLKSGGVSYEQYF.

The V gene is TRBV10-3, the J gene TRBJ2-5, with D perhaps assigned TRBD1 or TRBD2 (5 bases each). In germline, CDR1 is ENHRY, CDR2 SYGVKD. The CDR3 spans 13 residues. The V gene lost 0 bases and the J gene lost 4 bases, with 6 bases spanning the gap. The CDR3 reads CAISESGAETQYF. CDR3 sequence (DNA): TGTGCCATCAGTGAGTCCGGGGCAGAGACCCAGTACTTC.

The V and J genes are TRBV7-2 and TRBJ2-6; no definite D call. This CDR3 comprises 8 residues. Per the germline V gene, CDR1 is SGHTA and CDR2 is FQGNSA. Trimming removed 1 base from V and 19 bases from J, with 2 bases in between. CDR3 loop: CASSLGTF. The CDR3 DNA is TGTGCCAGCAGCTTAGGTACTTTC.

The rearrangement joins TRBV20-1 to TRBJ2-6; 8 nucleotides match TRBD1. Germline V CDR1 and CDR2: DFQATT, SNEGSKA (reference sequence). CDR3 length equals 14 residues. The V gene end was trimmed by 3 bases and the J gene end by 2 bases; junction bases not matched to a gene: 0. The DNA for the CDR3 is TGCAGTGCTAGGACAGGGGCTGGGGCCAACGTCCTGACTTTC. Protein: CSARTGAGANVLTF.

V usage is TRBV12-3 or TRBV12-4 and J usage is TRBJ1-5; unclear D gene. The V end was cut by 2 bases, the J end by 2 bases, with 10 bases between. This CDR3 has 15 residues. CDR3 region: CASSLTLLGNQPQHF. CDR3 nucleotides: TGTGCCAGCAGTTTAACGCTACTCGGCAATCAGCCCCAGCATTTT.

The gene calls are TRBV12-3 or TRBV12-4 and TRBJ1-2; possible D gene TRBD1, 6 bases. V was trimmed by 6 bases and J by 7 bases, leaving 18 bases between them. The CDR3 contains 14 residues. CDR3 region: CASSLIDRSGGYTF. Here the CDR3 DNA reads TGTGCCAGCAGCCTCATAGACAGGTCTGGTGGCTACACCTTC.

Many counts were recorded for this clonotype. V and J are TRBV7-2 and TRBJ1-6; D possibly corresponds to TRBD1 (6 bases). V gave up 3 bases and J gave up 4 bases, with 10 bases separating them. CDR3 length equals 15 residues. Germline V CDR1 and CDR2: SGHTA, FQGNSA. The CDR3 spells CASSLGQEYNSPLHF. CDR3 DNA: TGTGCCAGCAGCTTGGGACAAGAATATAATTCACCCCTCCACTTT.

A remark on this clonotype: Sequence at one end of the junction differs from germline and may be a read error. The J gene is TRBJ2-7, the V gene TRBV4-1; D may match TRBD1 or TRBD2 (5 bases each). This CDR3 region has 14 residues. Germline V gene data show CDR1 as MGHRA and CDR2 as YSYEKL. CDR3 DNA: TGTGCCAGCAGCCAAGAGGGGTGGGGGTACGAGCAGTACTTC. This translates into CASSQEGWGYEQYF.

There are a few counts of this clonotype. This chain connects TRBV29-1 to TRBJ2-5; 9 positions match TRBD2. The CDR3 covers 13 residues. CDR1 SQVTM and CDR2 ANQGSEA come from the germline V gene. J lost 5 bases, V lost 4 bases, and 5 bases had no gene match. Here the CDR3 reads CSVAEAGGETQYF. CDR3 sequence (DNA): TGCAGCGTTGCAGAGGCGGGGGGGGAGACCCAGTACTTC.

In its sample, this clonotype was seen a few times. V and J are TRBV5-1 and TRBJ1-2; the match to TRBD1 covers 7 bases. CDR3 size: 14 residues. Trimming took 3 bases from V and 2 from J; bases not matched to a gene: 4. In germline, CDR1 is SGHRS, CDR2 YFSETQ. The CDR3, as DNA: TGCGCCAGCAGCTCCTTGACAGGGAACTATGGCTACACCTTC. This sequence encodes CASSSLTGNYGYTF.

This clonotype turned up a few times. The J gene is TRBJ2-2, the V gene TRBV14; 8 nucleotides match TRBD1. CDR3 length equals 17 residues. Germline V gene sequence: CDR1 SGHDN, CDR2 FVKESK. V shed 1 base and J 3 bases; nucleotides not matched to a gene: 7. The CDR3 reads CASSQGQGSVDTGELFF. DNA for the CDR3: TGTGCCAGCAGCCAAGGACAGGGGTCGGTTGACACCGGGGAGCTGTTTTTT.

Of note for this clonotype: One end of the junction does not line up with germline, which may come from a read error. The gene calls are TRBV7-9 and TRBJ2-7; TRBD2 agrees at 11 bases. Germline V gene lookup returns CDR1 SEHNR and CDR2 FQNEAQ (reference sequence). The CDR3 sequence is 14 residues long. The CDR3 loop reads CASSLGLAGYERYF. The CDR3 DNA reads TGTGCCAGCAGCCTTGGACTAGCGGGCTACGAGCGGTACTTC. Combining the CDR3 with reference TRBV7-9 and TRBJ2-7 gives the whole variable domain DTGVSQNPRHKITKRGQNVTFRCDPISEHNRLYWYRQTLGQGPEFLTYFQNEAQLEKSRLLSDRFSAERPKGSFSTLEIQRTEQGDSAMYLCASSLGLAGYERYFGPGTRLTVT.

The chain carries TRBV12-3 or TRBV12-4 and TRBJ1-1, with D hard to call. This CDR3 is built from 13 residues. V lost 1 base and J 5 bases, leaving 8 bases between the germline ends. CDR3 protein: CASSLVRVTEAFF. The CDR3 nucleotides are TGTGCCAGCAGTTTAGTGAGGGTAACTGAAGCTTTCTTT.

The chain has TRBV29-1 and TRBJ2-5; 16 positions agree with TRBD2. V shed 6 bases, J shed 2 bases, and the junction held 12 bases outside the gene matches. The CDR3 has 18 residues. In germline, CDR1 is SQVTM, CDR2 ANQGSEA. CDR3 in DNA: TGCAGCGTCTCGCACCCGGTGGGACTAGCGGGGGGGCAAGAGACCCAGTACTTC. Translated, it gives CSVSHPVGLAGGQETQYF.

This clonotype was seen ten or more times. The chain uses TRBV7-2 and TRBJ2-5; D uncertain. Germline CDR1 reads SGHTA; CDR2 reads FQGNSA. CDR3 length: 13 amino acids. Trimming cost V 3 bases and J 1 base, with 6 bases left between them. The CDR3 spells CASSFRGQETQYF. CDR3 nucleotide sequence: TGTGCCAGCAGCTTCCGCGGCCAAGAGACCCAGTACTTC.